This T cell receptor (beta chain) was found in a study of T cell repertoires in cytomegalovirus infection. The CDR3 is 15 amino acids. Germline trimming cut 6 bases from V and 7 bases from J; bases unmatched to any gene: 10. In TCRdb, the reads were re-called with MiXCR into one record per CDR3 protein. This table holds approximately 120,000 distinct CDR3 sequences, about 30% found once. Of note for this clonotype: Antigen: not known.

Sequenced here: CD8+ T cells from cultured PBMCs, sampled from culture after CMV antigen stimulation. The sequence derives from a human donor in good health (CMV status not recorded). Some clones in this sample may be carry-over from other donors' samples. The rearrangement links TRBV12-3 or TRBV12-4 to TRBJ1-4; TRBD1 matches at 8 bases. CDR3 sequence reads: CASRTRTGKVEKLFF. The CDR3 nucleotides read TGTGCCAGCAGGACCCGGACAGGGAAGGTTGAAAAACTGTTTTTT.